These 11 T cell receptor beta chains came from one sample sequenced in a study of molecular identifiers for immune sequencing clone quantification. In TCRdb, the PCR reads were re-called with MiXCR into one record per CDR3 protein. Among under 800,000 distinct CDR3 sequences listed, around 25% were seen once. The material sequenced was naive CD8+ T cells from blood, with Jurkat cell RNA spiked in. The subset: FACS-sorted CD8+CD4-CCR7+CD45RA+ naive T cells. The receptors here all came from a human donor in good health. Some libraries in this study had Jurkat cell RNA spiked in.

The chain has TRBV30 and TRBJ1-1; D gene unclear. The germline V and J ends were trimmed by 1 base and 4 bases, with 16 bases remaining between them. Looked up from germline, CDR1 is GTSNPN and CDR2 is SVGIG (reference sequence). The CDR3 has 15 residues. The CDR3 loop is CAWSDTRFRITEAFF. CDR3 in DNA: TGTGCCTGGAGTGACACCCGCTTCAGGATCACTGAAGCTTTCTTT.

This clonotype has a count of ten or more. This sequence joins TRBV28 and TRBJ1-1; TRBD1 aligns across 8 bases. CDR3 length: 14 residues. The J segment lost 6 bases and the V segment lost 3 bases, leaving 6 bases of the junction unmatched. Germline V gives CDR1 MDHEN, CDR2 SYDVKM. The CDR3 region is CASSFRGLMAEAFF. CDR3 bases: TGTGCCAGCAGTTTCAGGGGGCTTATGGCTGAAGCTTTCTTT.

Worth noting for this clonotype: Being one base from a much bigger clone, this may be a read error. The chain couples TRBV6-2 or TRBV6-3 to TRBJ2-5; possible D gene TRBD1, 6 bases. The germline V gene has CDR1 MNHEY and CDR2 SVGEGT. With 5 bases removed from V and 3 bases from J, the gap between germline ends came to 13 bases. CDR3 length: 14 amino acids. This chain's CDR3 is CASSPRDTEETQYF. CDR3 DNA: TGTGCCAGCAGTCCCCGGGACACCGAAGAGACCCAGTACTTC.

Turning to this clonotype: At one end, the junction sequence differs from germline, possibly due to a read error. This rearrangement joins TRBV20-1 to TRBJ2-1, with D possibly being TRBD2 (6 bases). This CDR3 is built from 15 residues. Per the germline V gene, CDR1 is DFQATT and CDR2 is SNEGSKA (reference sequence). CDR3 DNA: TGCAGTGCTAGAGTAGGAGGGCCTTCCTACAGTGAGCAGTTCTTC. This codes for CSARVGGPSYSEQFF.

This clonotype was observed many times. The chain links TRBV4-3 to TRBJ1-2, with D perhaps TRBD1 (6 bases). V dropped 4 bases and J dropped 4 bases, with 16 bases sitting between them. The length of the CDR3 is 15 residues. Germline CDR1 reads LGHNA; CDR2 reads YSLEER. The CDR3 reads CASSPSQGRSYGYTF. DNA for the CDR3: TGCGCCAGCAGCCCATCTCAGGGGCGAAGCTATGGCTACACCTTC.

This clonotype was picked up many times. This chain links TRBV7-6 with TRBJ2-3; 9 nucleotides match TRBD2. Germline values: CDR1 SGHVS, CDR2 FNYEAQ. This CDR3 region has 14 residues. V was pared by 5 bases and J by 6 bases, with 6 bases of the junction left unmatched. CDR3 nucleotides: TGTGCCAGCAGCCCTAGCGGGGCCTACGATACGCAGTATTTT. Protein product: CASSPSGAYDTQYF.

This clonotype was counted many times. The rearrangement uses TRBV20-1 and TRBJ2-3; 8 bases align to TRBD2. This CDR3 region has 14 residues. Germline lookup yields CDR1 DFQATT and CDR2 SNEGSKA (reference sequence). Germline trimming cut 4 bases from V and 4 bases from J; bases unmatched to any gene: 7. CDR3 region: CSAISGEGPDTQYF. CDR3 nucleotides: TGCAGTGCTATTAGCGGGGAGGGACCAGATACGCAGTATTTT.

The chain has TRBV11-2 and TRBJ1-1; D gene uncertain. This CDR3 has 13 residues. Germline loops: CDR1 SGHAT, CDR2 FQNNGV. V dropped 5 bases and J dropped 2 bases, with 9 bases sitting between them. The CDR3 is CASSQNDNTEAFF. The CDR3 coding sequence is TGTGCCAGCAGCCAGAATGACAACACTGAAGCTTTCTTT.

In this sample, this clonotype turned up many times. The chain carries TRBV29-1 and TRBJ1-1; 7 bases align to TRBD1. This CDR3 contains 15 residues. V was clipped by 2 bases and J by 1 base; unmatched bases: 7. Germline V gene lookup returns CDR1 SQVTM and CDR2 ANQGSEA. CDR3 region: CSVEYSQGENTEAFF. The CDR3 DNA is TGCAGCGTTGAATATTCCCAGGGGGAGAACACTGAAGCTTTCTTT.

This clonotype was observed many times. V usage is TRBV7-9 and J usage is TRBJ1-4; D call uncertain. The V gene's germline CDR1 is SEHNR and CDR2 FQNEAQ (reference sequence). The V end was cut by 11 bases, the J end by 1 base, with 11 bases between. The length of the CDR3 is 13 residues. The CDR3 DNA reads TGTGCCGCCTCGGACGGAACTAATGAAAAACTGTTTTTT. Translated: CAASDGTNEKLFF.

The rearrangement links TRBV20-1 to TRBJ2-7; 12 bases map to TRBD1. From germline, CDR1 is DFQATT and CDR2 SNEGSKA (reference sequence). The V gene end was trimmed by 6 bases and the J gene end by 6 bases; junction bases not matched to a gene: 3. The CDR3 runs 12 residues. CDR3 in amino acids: CSAGQGAGEQYF. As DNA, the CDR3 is TGCAGTGCGGGACAGGGGGCAGGCGAGCAGTACTTC.